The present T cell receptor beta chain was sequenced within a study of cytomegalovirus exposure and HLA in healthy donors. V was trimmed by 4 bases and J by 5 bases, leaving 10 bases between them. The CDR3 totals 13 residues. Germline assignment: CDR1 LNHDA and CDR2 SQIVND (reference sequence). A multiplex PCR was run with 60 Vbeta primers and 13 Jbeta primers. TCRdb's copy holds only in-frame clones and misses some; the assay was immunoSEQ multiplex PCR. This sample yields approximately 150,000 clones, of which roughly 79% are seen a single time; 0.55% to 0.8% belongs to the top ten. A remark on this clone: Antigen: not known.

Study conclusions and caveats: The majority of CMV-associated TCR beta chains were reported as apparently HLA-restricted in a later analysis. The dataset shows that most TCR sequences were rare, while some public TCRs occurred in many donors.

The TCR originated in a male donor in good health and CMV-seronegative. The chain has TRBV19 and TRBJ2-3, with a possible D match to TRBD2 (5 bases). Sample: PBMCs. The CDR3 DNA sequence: TGTGCCAGTAGTACTCGGGGAGTAGATACGCAGTATTTT. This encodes CASSTRGVDTQYF.